The T cell receptor (beta chain) described here comes from a study of T cell responses to AZD1222 COVID-19 vaccine. Study context: Pooled samples include second doses given at about 4 or 12 weeks.

With regard to this clone: The antigen is undetermined.

V lost 0 bases to trimming and J lost 4 bases; unmatched junction nucleotides: 6. CDR1 is LGHNA, CDR2 YNFKEQ, per germline. This CDR3 is 16 amino acids long. Whole-study results and caveats: Spike-specific TCR breadth rose after two AZD1222 doses, and depth rose as well.

The data were produced by immunoSEQ multiplex PCR, yet TCRdb's version contains in-frame clones alone and is incomplete. The table has some 140,000 clones, approximately 90% seen once. The receptor was isolated from an adult in good health. This material consisted of peripheral blood, taken on day 0 of AZD1222 vaccination. This chain links TRBV4-2 with TRBJ2-3; TRBD2 agrees at 8 bases. CDR3 residues: CASSQDRGRGADTQYF. The CDR3 nucleotides read TGTGCCAGCAGCCAAGATCGAGGGCGGGGGGCAGATACGCAGTATTTT.